A single sample is the source of the 5 T cell receptor beta chains below, sequenced in a study of cytomegalovirus exposure and HLA in healthy donors. PCR primers comprised 60 Vbeta and 13 Jbeta primers. The data were produced by immunoSEQ multiplex PCR, yet TCRdb's version contains in-frame clones alone and is incomplete. Recorded for this sample: 150,000 to 200,000 clones. What was sequenced was PBMCs. These receptors originate from a young woman in good health and CMV-seropositive.

The chain has TRBV29-1 and TRBJ2-5; D is uncertain. Germline V gives CDR1 SQVTM, CDR2 ANQGSEA. V was clipped by 0 bases and J by 2 bases, with 10 bases between them. The CDR3 spans 14 residues. The CDR3 DNA reads as TGCAGCGTTGAAGAGGTGGGCAGGCAAGAGACCCAGTACTTC. It yields the protein CSVEEVGRQETQYF. The full variable domain, rest sourced from reference TRBV29-1 and TRBJ2-5, is SAVISQKPSRDICQRGTSLTIQCQVDSQVTMMFWYRQQPGQSLTLIATANQGSEATYESGFVIDKFPISRPNLTFSTLTVSNMSPEDSSIYLCSVEEVGRQETQYFGPGTRLLVL.

The chain combines TRBV7-2 with TRBJ1-2; 12 nucleotides line up with TRBD1. The V and J ends lost 6 bases and 8 bases, in that order; junction bases with no gene match: 4. Looked up from germline, CDR1 is SGHTA and CDR2 is FQGNSA. The CDR3 consists of 13 residues. The CDR3 sequence: CASSSGTGGGYTF. The CDR3 DNA sequence: TGTGCCAGCAGTTCCGGGACAGGGGGCGGCTACACCTTC.

The chain has TRBV18 and TRBJ1-2; a weak D match, TRBD1 (6 bases). The CDR3 sequence is 17 residues long. V was clipped by 3 bases and J by 4 bases, with 21 bases between them. Germline assignment: CDR1 KGHSH and CDR2 LQKENI. The CDR3 nucleotides are TGTGCCAGCTCACCCCAGCCAGGTCAGGGGAGTACCTATGGCTACACCTTC. Encoded protein: CASSPQPGQGSTYGYTF.

The CDR3 DNA follows: TGTGCCAGCACGAGCGGGGGCCCGTACGAGCAGTACTTC. Its translation: CASTSGGPYEQYF. The chain uses TRBV5-6 and TRBJ2-7; 8 bases match TRBD2. The length of the CDR3 is 13 residues. The V gene end was trimmed by 6 bases and the J gene end by 4 bases; junction bases not matched to a gene: 6. CDR1 is SGHDT, CDR2 YYEEEE, per germline.

The chain joins TRBV13 to TRBJ2-2, with TRBD1 matching 8 bases. V was pared by 5 bases and J by 3 bases, with 17 bases of the junction left unmatched. Germline lookup yields CDR1 PRHDT and CDR2 FYEKMQ (reference sequence). The CDR3 extends over 19 amino acids. CDR3 sequence (DNA): TGTGCCAGCAGCGTCCGGGACAGGTCTCTCGAGTGGGACACCGGGGAGCTGTTTTTT. Its translation: CASSVRDRSLEWDTGELFF.